This T cell receptor (beta chain) was documented in a study of shared clonotypes between healthy human individuals. As for the study in general: Donors had three CD4 naive, three CD4 memory, two CD8 naive and one CD8 memory plate apiece.

The naive CD8 population came from CD45RO-negative cells selected for CCR7, without terminally differentiated effector memory CD45RA+ cells. In the original workflow: For the immunoSEQ data, sequences were junction-only without quality scores, so filtering differed. Clones were sequenced by immunoSEQ multiplex PCR, and TCRdb holds only the in-frame ones, with some missing. V, J and clone size are those of that table, while D and trimming were read from the DNA. This sample has around 2,000,000 clones, with about 95% found just once. CDR1 is MNHEY and CDR2 is SMNVEV in the germline V gene (reference sequence). The V end lost 4 bases, the J end lost 6 bases, and 13 bases lay between the germline ends. The CDR3 covers 13 residues. Notes on the study in general: It was the non-shared clonotypes that had lower generation probabilities than clonotypes shared by all four donors. Investigators expected sequencing depth to affect clonotype sharing among donors.

Turning to this clone: Its antigen is not identified.

The sequencing sample was made of naive CD8+ T cells sorted from blood. The chain has TRBV27 and TRBJ2-7, with TRBD2 as a possible D gene (6 bases). This clonotype was sampled from a man between 18 and 35 years old in good health. The CDR3 DNA sequence: TGTGCCAGCAGTTCTGGGACTGCCCTCGAGCAGTACTTC. Residues: CASSSGTALEQYF.